The sequence of this T cell receptor (beta chain) was determined in a study of early T cells in non-severe SARS-CoV-2 infection. About the research overall: Sequencing was performed on bulk RNA from unsorted whole blood, leaving chains unpaired. Findings and caveats of the study: Matching results from VDJdb favored anti-spike CD8 responses, leaving private and CD4 specificities undetected.

This clonotype was detected a few times. Its antigen remains unknown. The V gene end was trimmed by 4 bases and the J gene end by 8 bases; junction bases not matched to a gene: 14. This CDR3 contains 16 residues. Attached unique molecular identifiers marked individual cDNA molecules. MiXCR was run by TCRdb on the 5' RACE reads, yielding one entry per CDR3 protein. The sample records over 90,000 distinct CDR3 sequences, approximately 12% being singletons. The rearrangement links TRBV12-3 or TRBV12-4 to TRBJ2-1; 7 bases are shared with TRBD2. This clonotype was obtained from an adult who was a healthcare worker with PCR-confirmed SARS-CoV-2 infection or an uninfected control (not recorded which). The sequenced sample was whole blood, obtained at baseline. The DNA for the CDR3 is TGTGCCAGCAGTTCTCGGGGGGAGGAGGGAAGCGATGAGCAGTTCTTC. As protein: CASSSRGEEGSDEQFF.